This is a list of T cell receptor beta chains from one sample in a study of somatic mutations in cytotoxic T cells in rheumatoid arthritis. Repertoires were generated with immunoSEQ multiplex PCR, while TCRdb's copy carries only in-frame clones and drops some. The sample has some 23,000 clones, around 80% seen once. Material for sequencing was CD8+ T cells sorted from blood. Receptors were obtained from an adult with rheumatoid arthritis. Each CDR3 is given without its conserved first and last residue.

j_gene,v_gene,len,CDR3aa
TRBJ2-7,TRBV7-9,11,ALTQGDSYEQY
TRBJ2-1,TRBV15,13,ATTHLDLSYNEQF
TRBJ1-1,TRBV19,11,ASSRAGNTEAF
TRBJ2-1,TRBV29-1,13,SAFSGDRRYNEQF
TRBJ2-7,TRBV7-9,14,ASSPSEGQGFYEQY
TRBJ2-7,TRBV7-9,12,ASSRRTGVNEQY
TRBJ1-4,TRBV19,12,ASRTGPTNEKLF
TRBJ2-1,TRBV12-5,13,ASARGGVSYNEQF
TRBJ1-1,TRBV4-1,14,ASSQDHWLSKTAAF
TRBJ1-1,TRBV4-1,13,ASRRQAPMNTEAF
TRBJ1-6,TRBV14,12,ASSAGTANSPLH
TRBJ2-1,TRBV7-6,11,ASSLTGGNEQF
TRBJ2-2,TRBV6-1,14,ASSEWGGEGTGELF
TRBJ2-3,TRBV6-1,14,ASSEPRGPRTDTQY
TRBJ1-1,TRBV10-3,13,AISEVKGAWTEAF
TRBJ2-1,TRBV6-5,12,ASSADSYYNEQF
TRBJ2-1,TRBV14,15,ASSPRPQGSSYNEQF
TRBJ2-7,TRBV5-1,14,ASSSGLAGVLYEQY
TRBJ2-7,TRBV7-9,13,ASSSPRQGVYEQY
TRBJ2-7,TRBV4-3,13,ASSQESGGFYEQY
TRBJ1-1,TRBV19,11,ASHTRDFTEAF
TRBJ2-7,TRBV27,12,ASRWGAGGYEQY
TRBJ1-6,TRBV7-2,15,ASSLSPFGEDNSPLH
TRBJ1-6,TRBV4-1,13,ASSLRDGFNSPLH
TRBJ1-6,TRBV2,11,ASGRHRLITLH
TRBJ2-3,TRBV7-8,14,ASRRGLSASADTQY
TRBJ2-1,TRBV6-1,13,ASSEEGGAYNEQF
TRBJ1-2,TRBV2,13,ASSGTDLTVYGYT
TRBJ1-2,TRBV7-9,12,ASSLAGDGDGYT
TRBJ1-1,TRBV5-4,11,ASREAVNTEAF
TRBJ2-2,TRBV11-2,15,ASSLGLAGGFTGELF
TRBJ1-2,TRBV6-1,12,ANYQGGQGDGYT
TRBJ2-2,TRBV4-2,12,ASSQGAETGELF
TRBJ1-2,TRBV7-9,12,ASTWDVANYGYT
TRBJ2-7,TRBV27,12,ASSYKSVSYEQY
TRBJ2-2,TRBV6-5,12,ASSYSIYSGELF
TRBJ2-7,TRBV29-1,13,SVQFQRGGFHEQY
TRBJ1-2,TRBV4-2,14,ASSQDPRQQGYGYT
TRBJ2-7,TRBV29-1,10,SVMVGPYEQY
TRBJ2-7,TRBV2,13,ASSEGAGASYEQY
TRBJ2-5,TRBV4-2,11,ASSQVLQETQY
TRBJ1-2,TRBV10-3,15,AISESADKMANYGYT
TRBJ2-3,TRBV5-6,13,ASFYGLAGGDTQY
TRBJ2-3,TRBV7-9,13,ASSLGTTSTDTQY
TRBJ1-1,TRBV6-4,11,ASSDGPNTEAF
TRBJ1-2,TRBV28,13,ASSPSDQGYYGYT
TRBJ2-7,TRBV10-2,12,ASTEQGRGYEQY
TRBJ2-5,TRBV7-9,13,ASGHQAGDTETQY
TRBJ2-2,TRBV27,13,ASSLTAGGAGELF
TRBJ2-3,TRBV6-4,11,ASSVGSTDTQY
TRBJ2-7,TRBV7-2,14,ASSPLVAGESYEQY
TRBJ2-3,TRBV29-1,11,SVEGRDTDTQY